Sequencing of this T cell receptor beta chain was carried out in a study of cytomegalovirus exposure and HLA in healthy donors. Trimming removed 3 bases from V and 4 bases from J, with 18 bases in between. The germline V gene encodes CDR1 SNHLY and CDR2 FYNNEI. The CDR3 extends over 16 amino acids. As concerns this clone: Its specificity is not known.

The repertoire was sequenced with immunoSEQ multiplex PCR; TCRdb's copy has only in-frame clones and lacks some. The table shows about 130,000 clones, with 89% occurring only once. Broader study findings: Among the CMV-associated chains, three were confirmed in vitro as specific for CMV antigens. In the 130 or so validation repertoires, a later analysis found that first-cohort TCR clusters tended to co-occur.

Sequenced sample: PBMCs. The receptor's source is a woman aged 18-29 years in good health and CMV-seronegative. This sequence joins TRBV2 and TRBJ1-2; D gene unclear. The CDR3 nucleotides read TGTGCCAGCAGTGATGGCTTGCGGATTGGAGTCTATGGCTACACCTTC. It translates to CASSDGLRIGVYGYTF.